These 23 T cell receptor beta chains were all obtained from the same sample, sequenced in a study of tissue T cells after allogeneic stem cell transplantation. This table comes from immunoSEQ multiplex PCR, and its TCRdb copy is limited to in-frame clones, with some not included. The sample has about 21,000 clones, around 70% seen once. Specimen: blood. The receptors come from a female BALB/c mouse in good health. The mice in this strain carry MHC haplotype H2-d.

Of note for this clone: Gene and germline names: mouse. The CDR3 end lies 1 residue beyond the end of the read and is filled in from the germline J gene. The chain joins TRBV5 to TRBJ2-2; 11 bases match TRBD2. Unmatched junction bases numbered 6, after V lost 0 bases and J lost 3 bases. CDR3 length equals 18 residues. The V gene's germline CDR1 is LGHNA and CDR2 YNLKQL (reference sequence). The CDR3 DNA, read in part, is TGTGCCAGCAGCCAAGATCTTATGGGACTGGGGGACACCGGGCAGCTCTAC. Translated, it gives CASSQDLMGLGDTGQLY. The full CDR3 reads CASSQDLMGLGDTGQLYF.

On this clone itself: The listed genes are named as in mouse. The read terminates 1 residue ahead of where the CDR3 ends, so the germline J gene completes it. This rearrangement joins TRBV2 to TRBJ1-1; D gene ambiguous. The CDR3 covers 13 residues. Per germline, CDR1 LGHNA and CDR2 YSYQKL. V lost 0 bases and J lost 1, with 3 bases in between. The CDR3: CASSQERNTEVFF. Incomplete CDR3 DNA: TGTGCCAGCAGCCAAGAAAGAAACACAGAAGTCTTC.

This clone was observed a few times. All gene names here are mouse names. The sequence runs out 1 residue before the end of the CDR3; the remainder is reconstructed from the germline J gene. V usage is TRBV19 and J usage is TRBJ1-4; TRBD1 might be the D (5 bases). The germline V gene encodes CDR1 FNHDT and CDR2 SITEND (reference sequence). V lost 2 bases and J 0 bases, leaving 8 bases between the germline ends. The CDR3 totals 15 residues. The part of the CDR3 DNA that was read is TGTGCCAGCAGTATGAAAGGGGTTTCCAACGAAAGATTATTT. Translation gives CASSMKGVSNERLF. The complete CDR3 protein is CASSMKGVSNERLFF.

This clone was counted only a few times. Here the gene names and germline are mouse. The read comes to an end 1 residue before the CDR3 does, leaving the germline J gene to fill in the end. This chain links TRBV2 with TRBJ2-7; perhaps TRBD1 as D (5 bases). Between the trimmed V and J ends, which lost 7 bases and 3 bases, there was a span of 7 bases. Germline CDR1 is LGHNA and CDR2 is YSYQKL. The CDR3 is made up of 11 amino acids. CDR3 protein: CASKDNYEQYF. The CDR3 bases that were read are TGTGCCAGCAAGGACAACTATGAACAGTAC.

About this clone: The genes are named according to mouse. With the read ending 1 residue before the CDR3 end, the germline J gene is used to fill in that end. This CDR3 is also generated by other DNA sequences in the sample. The V call is TRBV20, the J call TRBJ2-5, with D possibly being TRBD2 (6 bases). Trimming pared 0 bases from V and 2 bases from J, leaving 6 bases between. Germline loops: CDR1 GFQATS, CDR2 STVNSAI. The CDR3 has 13 amino acids. The CDR3 spells CGARDWGQDTQYF. Partial CDR3 DNA: TGTGGTGCTAGGGACTGGGGCCAAGACACCCAGTAC.

Points on this clone: Mouse names are used for the genes. The read is 1 residue too short to cover the CDR3 end, so that end is filled in from the germline J gene. J is TRBJ2-2 and V is TRBV31; 9 bases are a match to TRBD2. Trimming removed 3 bases from V and 0 bases from J; junction bases left unmatched: 2. The CDR3 has 15 residues. Germline V gives CDR1 GKSSPN, CDR2 SITVG. The CDR3 spells CAWRLGGSNTGQLYF. The CDR3 DNA, read in part, is TGTGCCTGGAGACTGGGGGGCTCAAACACCGGGCAGCTCTAC.

As regards this clone: Genes and germline come from the mouse. The read terminates 1 residue ahead of where the CDR3 ends, so the germline J gene completes it. The chain has TRBV5 and TRBJ2-3; 11 bases are a match to TRBD1. Per the germline V gene, CDR1 is LGHNA and CDR2 is YNLKQL (reference sequence). The CDR3 sequence is 18 residues long. Unmatched junction bases numbered 7, after V lost 0 bases and J lost 2 bases. The DNA read from the CDR3 is TGTGCCAGCAGCCAAGATTCCTGGACAGGGGGCGATGCAGAAACGCTGTAT. It codes for CASSQDSWTGGDAETLY. The CDR3, in full, reads CASSQDSWTGGDAETLYF.

For this clone: The gene names here belong to mouse. With the read ending 1 residue before the CDR3 end, the germline J gene is used to fill in that end. Other nucleotide sequences in the sample specify the same CDR3. This chain connects TRBV19 to TRBJ2-5, with D tentatively TRBD1 or TRBD2 (5 bases each). Germline CDR1 FNHDT, CDR2 SITEND (reference sequence). The CDR3 has 13 amino acids. Trimming pared 4 bases from V and 5 bases from J, leaving 11 bases between. The chain's CDR3 is CASSPGAGDTQYF. CDR3 DNA (partial): TGTGCCAGCAGTCCCGGGGCGGGAGACACCCAGTAC.

This clone was recorded only once. Gene names denote mouse genes. The read is 1 residue too short to cover the CDR3 end, so that end is filled in from the germline J gene. The rearrangement links TRBV31 to TRBJ2-5; 13 bases align to TRBD2. There are 14 residues in the CDR3. Germline trimming cut 3 bases from V and 3 bases from J; bases unmatched to any gene: 0. Germline CDR1 GKSSPN, CDR2 SITVG. The part of the CDR3 DNA that was read is TGTGCCTGGAGGGGACTGGGGGGGCAAGACACCCAGTAC. Residues: CAWRGLGGQDTQY. The complete CDR3 sequence is CAWRGLGGQDTQYF.

In regard to this clone: Genes and germline are mouse. The read ends 1 residue shy of where the CDR3 ends; the end is completed using the germline J gene. The V gene is TRBV1, the J gene TRBJ2-3; 7 nucleotides align to TRBD1. CDR1 NSQYPW and CDR2 LRSPGD come from the germline V gene (reference sequence). Unmatched junction bases numbered 3, after V lost 1 base and J lost 2 bases. The length of the CDR3 is 15 residues. The covered CDR3 bases are TGCACCTGCAGTGCAGGACAGGGTCTTGCAGAAACGCTGTAT. Translation: CTCSAGQGLAETLY. The CDR3, in full, reads CTCSAGQGLAETLYF.

On this clone: Any gene name here is a mouse gene name. The sequenced fragment ends 1 residue before the CDR3 boundary, so the rest is inferred from the germline J gene. This chain links TRBV13-2 with TRBJ2-7; 8 bases line up with TRBD1. Germline V gives CDR1 NNHNN, CDR2 SYGAGS (reference sequence). The CDR3 is 13 residues long. The V and J ends lost 2 bases and 6 bases, in that order; junction bases with no gene match: 4. CDR3 DNA (partial): TGTGCCAGCGGTGACTCGGACAGGGTTGAACAGTAC. It yields the protein CASGDSDRVEQY. Given in full, the CDR3 is CASGDSDRVEQYF.

This clone came up once. Gene names are mouse gene names. The read ends 1 residue early relative to the CDR3; the germline J gene fills the gap. The V gene is TRBV24, the J gene TRBJ2-5; tentatively, D is TRBD1 or TRBD2 (5 bases each). Trimming pared 1 base from V and 6 bases from J, leaving 11 bases between. This CDR3 comprises 14 residues. Germline V CDR1 and CDR2: KGHTA, FRNEEI. CDR3 region: CASSLWGNRDTQYF. CDR3 DNA (partial): TGTGCCAGCAGTCTGTGGGGGAATAGGGACACCCAGTAC.

Remarks on this clone: The listed genes are named as in mouse. The read finishes 1 residue shy of the CDR3 end, and the germline J gene is used to complete it. This specimen includes other DNA sequences encoding the same CDR3. The chain links TRBV1 to TRBJ1-5; D might be TRBD1 (6 bases). The CDR3 has 14 residues. Germline CDR1 NSQYPW, CDR2 LRSPGD (reference sequence). Trimming took off 3 bases at V and 3 bases at J, with 9 bases between the two ends. CDR3 DNA, as far as it was read: TGCACCTGCAGTGCGGGGGGCGCCAACCAGGCTCCGCTT. Its protein is CTCSAGGANQAPL. The entire CDR3 sequence reads CTCSAGGANQAPLF.

Turning to this clone: The listed genes are named as in mouse. CDR3 bases read: TGTGCCAGCAGTGGCCGGGACAGAAATAATTCGCCCCTCTAC. Encoded protein: CASSGRDRNNSPLY. The whole CDR3 protein is CASSGRDRNNSPLYF. The rearrangement joins TRBV13-1 to TRBJ1-6, with 7 nucleotides matching TRBD1. The CDR3 extends 1 residue past the end of the read, so its final part is completed from the germline J gene. TRBJ1-6 carries the ORF label, with uncertain function. Germline V gene sequence: CDR1 NSHNY, CDR2 SYGAGN. The CDR3 runs 15 residues. With V trimmed by 3 bases and J by 5 bases, 5 bases remained unmatched.

As concerns this clone: The gene names here belong to mouse. The read ends 1 residue early relative to the CDR3; the germline J gene fills the gap. The J gene is TRBJ2-5, the V gene TRBV14; D unresolved. Germline V gene data show CDR1 as SGHDT and CDR2 as FRDEAV. The V gene lost 5 bases and the J gene lost 0 bases, with 4 bases spanning the gap. The CDR3 consists of 12 residues. The CDR3 is CASRGNQDTQYF. The CDR3 bases that were read are TGTGCCAGCAGGGGGAACCAAGACACCCAGTAC.

For this clone: Gene and germline names: mouse. The read falls 1 residue short of the CDR3 end, and the missing part is taken from the germline J gene. The V and J genes are TRBV13-2 and TRBJ1-1, with 7 bases fitting TRBD1. Per germline, CDR1 NNHNN and CDR2 SYGAGS (reference sequence). The ends lost 5 bases at V and 4 bases at J; junction bases unmatched: 2. The CDR3 contains 12 residues. The CDR3 reads CASGRQGTEVFF. Incomplete CDR3 DNA: TGTGCCAGCGGGAGACAGGGCACAGAAGTCTTC.

Concerning this clone itself: The gene names here belong to mouse. The CDR3 end falls 1 residue outside the read, so it is completed with the germline J gene. The chain links TRBV20 to TRBJ2-4, with TRBD1 as a possible D gene (6 bases). The germline V gene has CDR1 GFQATS and CDR2 STVNSAI. This CDR3 is built from 13 residues. V was trimmed by 3 bases and J by 1 base, leaving 8 bases between them. The DNA read from the CDR3 is TGTGGTGCTAGACAGGGAGGTCAAAACACCTTGTAC. Translated, it gives CGARQGGQNTLY. In full, the CDR3 is CGARQGGQNTLYF.

Regarding this clone: Genes and germline come from the mouse. The CDR3 end is not reached by the read, which stops 1 residue before it; the germline J gene fills it in. This rearrangement joins TRBV19 to TRBJ2-2; 7 positions match TRBD1. The trim removed 3 bases at V and 2 bases at J, leaving 4 bases unmatched. The CDR3 loop spans 15 amino acids. Germline lookup yields CDR1 FNHDT and CDR2 SITEND (reference sequence). Incomplete CDR3 DNA: TGTGCCAGCAGTAGACAGGGTGGGAACACCGGGCAGCTCTAC. Its translation: CASSRQGGNTGQLY. The entire CDR3 is CASSRQGGNTGQLYF. The full variable domain, completed using reference TRBV19 and TRBJ2-2, is GGIITQTPKFLIGQEGQKLTLKCQQNFNHDTMYWYRQDSGKGLRLIYYSITENDLQKGDLSEGYDASREKKSSFSLTVTSAQKNEMAVFLCASSRQGGNTGQLYFGEGSKLTVL.

A remark on this clone: Here the gene names and germline are mouse. The observed sequence ends 1 residue before the CDR3 terminus, with the missing tail filled in from the germline J gene. This sequence joins TRBV5 and TRBJ2-7; D unresolved. The V gene lost 0 bases and the J gene lost 4 bases, with 10 bases spanning the gap. The CDR3 has 14 residues. Looked up from germline, CDR1 is LGHNA and CDR2 is YNLKQL (reference sequence). The sequenced part of the CDR3 DNA is TGTGCCAGCAGCCAAGATCAGTGGGTTTATGAACAGTAC. The encoded protein is CASSQDQWVYEQY. The CDR3 in full is CASSQDQWVYEQYF.

This clone was seen only once. The gene symbols are mouse symbols. The sequence runs out 1 residue before the end of the CDR3; the remainder is reconstructed from the germline J gene. The rearrangement joins TRBV5 to TRBJ1-1, with D possibly matching TRBD1 (6 bases). Germline V gives CDR1 LGHNA, CDR2 YNLKQL (reference sequence). CDR3 length equals 15 residues. The ends were cut back, 0 bases at V and 3 bases at J, with 11 bases in the middle. Incomplete CDR3 DNA: TGTGCCAGCAGCCAAGATGGGGGCGTCGACACAGAAGTCTTC. This gives the protein CASSQDGGVDTEVF. The entire CDR3 sequence reads CASSQDGGVDTEVFF.

This clone was found a few times. Gene names refer to mouse genes. The CDR3 goes on 1 residue after the read ends, and that part is filled in from the germline J gene. The J gene is TRBJ1-2, the V gene TRBV2, with TRBD1 as a possible D gene (6 bases). Germline lookup yields CDR1 LGHNA and CDR2 YSYQKL. V lost 4 bases, J lost 4 bases, and 10 bases lay in between. The CDR3 consists of 13 residues. CDR3 region: CASSPQGSSDYTF. The DNA read from the CDR3 is TGTGCCAGCAGCCCCCAGGGGTCCTCCGACTACACC. The full variable domain, completed using reference TRBV2 and TRBJ1-2, is DPKIIQKPKYLVAVTGSEKILICEQYLGHNAMYWYRQSAKKPLEFMFSYSYQKLMDNQTASSRFQPQSSKKNHLDLQITALKPDDSATYFCASSPQGSSDYTFGSGTRLLVI.

As regards this clone: The germline and genes are mouse ones. The read is 1 residue too short to cover the CDR3 end, so that end is filled in from the germline J gene. J is TRBJ1-5 and V is TRBV13-3; 8 bases agree with TRBD1. Germline-derived CDR1 and CDR2 are NNHDY and SYVADS. V trimming: 5 bases; J trimming: 3 bases; junction bases outside the gene matches: 4. The CDR3 contains 14 residues. CDR3 amino acids: CASSTGGGNQAPLF. Partial CDR3 DNA: TGTGCCAGCAGCACAGGGGGGGGCAACCAGGCTCCGCTT.

This clone has a single count. Each gene name is a mouse one. The DNA ends 1 residue before the CDR3 does, and the rest of the CDR3 is filled in from the germline J gene. The gene calls are TRBV19 and TRBJ2-5; weak D call: TRBD1 (5 bases). Trimming took 2 bases from V and 5 from J, leaving 12 bases between them. The CDR3 runs 14 residues. Germline values: CDR1 FNHDT, CDR2 SITEND (reference sequence). The sequenced CDR3 bases are TGTGCCAGCAGTATGCCGAGGGGAGGAGACACCCAGTAC. This codes for CASSMPRGGDTQY. The entire CDR3 protein reads CASSMPRGGDTQYF.